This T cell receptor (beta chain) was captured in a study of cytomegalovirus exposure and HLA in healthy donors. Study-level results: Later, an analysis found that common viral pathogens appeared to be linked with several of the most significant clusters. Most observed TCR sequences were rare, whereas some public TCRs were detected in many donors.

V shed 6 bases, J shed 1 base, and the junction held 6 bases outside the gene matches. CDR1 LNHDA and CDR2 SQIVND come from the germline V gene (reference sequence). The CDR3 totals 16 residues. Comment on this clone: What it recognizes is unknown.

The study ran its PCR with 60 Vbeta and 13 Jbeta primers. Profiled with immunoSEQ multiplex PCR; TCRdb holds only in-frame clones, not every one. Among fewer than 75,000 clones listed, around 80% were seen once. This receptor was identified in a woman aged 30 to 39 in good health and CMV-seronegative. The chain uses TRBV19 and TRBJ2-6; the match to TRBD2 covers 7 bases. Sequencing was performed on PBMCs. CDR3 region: CASRNGGISGANVLTF. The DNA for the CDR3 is TGTGCCAGTAGGAACGGGGGGATATCTGGGGCCAACGTCCTGACTTTC.